This TCR beta chain was captured in a study of early T cells in non-severe SARS-CoV-2 infection. Overall study context: Sequencing input comprised bulk RNA from unsorted whole blood; chain pairing was not available. Regarding the study as a whole: Clonotype matching in VDJdb favored anti-spike CD8 responses and did not capture private and CD4 specificities.

Unique molecular identifiers were added to individual cDNA molecules. TCRdb re-called the 5' RACE reads through MiXCR, storing one row per CDR3 protein. Here the sample spans about 94,000 distinct CDR3 sequences, roughly 13% being singletons. The V segment lost 1 base and the J segment 2 bases; nucleotides outside the gene matches: 3. Germline-derived CDR1 and CDR2 are SGHAT and FQNNGV. The CDR3 is 15 amino acids. Points on this clonotype: Its antigen remains unidentified.

The chain uses TRBV11-2 and TRBJ2-3, with 7 positions matching TRBD2. The TCR comes from an adult who was a healthcare worker with PCR-confirmed SARS-CoV-2 infection or an uninfected control (not recorded which). What was sequenced was whole blood. The CDR3 DNA follows: TGTGCCAGCAGCTTAGGCGGGGGTCTCACAGATACGCAGTATTTT. Protein product: CASSLGGGLTDTQYF.